The 9 T cell receptor beta chains listed next were all sequenced from one sample in a study of blood T cell repertoires in COVID-19. The method was immunoSEQ multiplex PCR; TCRdb's version includes in-frame clones alone and lacks a portion of them. Among about 240,000 clones listed, around 86% were seen once. Sequencing was performed on peripheral blood. These receptors all come from a woman aged 60-70 years with active or convalescent COVID-19.

The CDR3 loop reads CASSIQGPYSNQPQHF. In DNA, the CDR3 is TGTGCCAGTAGTATACAGGGCCCGTATAGCAATCAGCCCCAGCATTTT. The chain combines TRBV19 with TRBJ1-5, with D possibly TRBD1 on 5 matching bases. There are 16 residues in the CDR3. Trimming shortened V by 2 bases and J by 0 bases, and 11 bases separated the two germline ends. CDR1 is LNHDA and CDR2 is SQIVND in the germline V gene (reference sequence).

The chain uses TRBV19 and TRBJ1-2; TRBD1 might be the D (5 bases). Trimming took off 7 bases at V and 4 bases at J, with 16 bases between the two ends. This CDR3 region has 14 residues. Germline CDR1 LNHDA, CDR2 SQIVND (reference sequence). CDR3 in amino acids: CASTPRPQGYGYTF. CDR3 bases: TGTGCCAGTACCCCCAGGCCTCAGGGCTATGGCTACACCTTC.

This clone was seen a single time. This chain connects TRBV21-1 to TRBJ1-6. TRBV21-1 is described as a pseudogene. CDR3 size: 13 residues. The CDR3 DNA reads as TGTGCCAGCAGCGAAAAAGAGAATTCACCCCTCCACTTT. This gives the protein CASSEKENSPLHF.

The chain has TRBV7-3 and TRBJ1-2; 7 bases line up with TRBD1. The junction had 8 bases not matched to a gene; V was cut back by 5 bases and J by 2 bases. Germline V gene sequence: CDR1 SGHTA, CDR2 FQGTGA. This CDR3 contains 15 residues. The CDR3 protein is CASSQDRERNYGYTF. In DNA form, the CDR3 reads TGTGCCAGCAGCCAAGACAGGGAAAGAAACTATGGCTACACCTTC. Complete variable domain (other parts from reference TRBV7-3 and TRBJ1-2): GAGVSQTPSNKVTEKGKYVELRCDPISGHTALYWYRQSLGQGPEFLIYFQGTGAADDSGLPNDRFFAVRPEGSVSTLKIQRTERGDSAVYLCASSQDRERNYGYTFGSGTRLTVV.

On this clone: The same CDR3 can be traced to other DNA sequences in this sample. The J gene is TRBJ2-5, the V gene TRBV7-2; 9 bases align to TRBD2. CDR1 SGHTA and CDR2 FQGNSA come from the germline V gene. The CDR3 consists of 15 residues. J was trimmed by 4 bases and V by 1 base; bases with no gene match: 4. The CDR3 reads CASSLVAGGGETQYF. The DNA of the CDR3 is TGTGCCAGCAGCTTAGTCGCGGGGGGGGGAGAGACCCAGTACTTC.

The chain recombines TRBV11-2 with TRBJ2-1; 9 bases match TRBD2. V trimming: 0 bases; J trimming: 8 bases; junction bases outside the gene matches: 14. This CDR3 is 18 amino acids long. The germline CDR1 and CDR2 sequences are SGHAT and FQNNGV. The CDR3 here is CASSLDIWGLASLYEQFF. The DNA of the CDR3 is TGTGCCAGCAGCTTAGATATCTGGGGACTAGCCTCCCTCTATGAGCAGTTCTTC. Using reference TRBV11-2 and TRBJ2-1 for the parts outside the CDR3, the full variable domain is EAGVAQSPRYKIIEKRQSVAFWCNPISGHATLYWYQQILGQGPKLLIQFQNNGVVDDSQLPKDRFSAERLKGVDSTLKIQPAKLEDSAVYLCASSLDIWGLASLYEQFFGPGTRLTVL.

The J gene is TRBJ1-6, the V gene TRBV2; D is uncertain. CDR1 and CDR2 (germline): SNHLY, FYNNEI. V was pared by 8 bases and J by 10 bases, with 12 bases between. The CDR3 runs 12 residues. This CDR3 reads CASVEGGSPLHF. CDR3 nucleotides: TGTGCCAGCGTCGAGGGAGGCTCACCCCTCCACTTT.

This chain uses TRBV19 with TRBJ1-1, with D hard to call. V was cut by 2 bases and J by 1 base, with 11 bases left in between. The germline V gene has CDR1 LNHDA and CDR2 SQIVND (reference sequence). This CDR3 is 15 amino acids long. As DNA, the CDR3 is TGTGCCAGTAGTATATCAGGAAACCCGAACACTGAAGCTTTCTTT. This translates into CASSISGNPNTEAFF.

The chain carries TRBV11-2 and TRBJ2-2; D remains ambiguous. The CDR3 runs 13 residues. Trimming took 5 bases from V and 6 from J, leaving 10 bases between them. CDR1 and CDR2 (germline): SGHAT, FQNNGV. Here the CDR3 reads CASSLQLPGELFF. CDR3 DNA: TGTGCCAGCAGCCTTCAGTTACCCGGGGAGCTGTTTTTT.